The text below deals with one T cell receptor beta chain. The data were taken from a study of control samples from healthy donors and cancer patients. Assay used: immunoSEQ multiplex PCR; TCRdb lists only in-frame clones, some missing. The repertoire holds 100,000 to 150,000 clones, 75% to 95% seen once, with 2% to 3% in the top ten. CDR1 SGDLS and CDR2 YYNGEE come from the germline V gene. CDR3 length equals 15 residues. The V gene lost 2 bases and the J gene lost 3 bases, with 12 bases spanning the gap. Sequences were obtained from blood. The chain employs TRBV9 and TRBJ2-1; D call uncertain. The sequence derives from a man aged 35-49 years in good health. CDR3 bases: TGTGCCAGCAGCGTTTGGCGGAACAACTACAATGAGCAGTTCTTC. Its protein product is CASSVWRNNYNEQFF. The entire variable domain, with the rest obtained from reference TRBV9 and TRBJ2-1, is as follows: DSGVTQTPKHLITATGQRVTLRCSPRSGDLSVYWYQQSLDQGLQFLIQYYNGEERAKGNILERFSAQQFPDLHSELNLSSLELGDSALYFCASSVWRNNYNEQFFGPGTRLTVL.